This T cell receptor (beta chain) was captured by sequencing in a study of blood T cell repertoires in COVID-19. Study summary: Donors in the United States, Italy and Spain gave samples during acute or convalescent COVID-19. T cells, B-cell-depleted T cells, or PBMCs provided the cDNA or gDNA that served as material.

The CDR3 extends over 12 amino acids. Unmatched junction bases numbered 7, after V lost 6 bases and J lost 10 bases. Germline values: CDR1 KGHDR, CDR2 SFDVKD. This clone was detected once. In the authors' workflow: Reference gene primer amplification yielded estimated nucleated cell counts. Assay used: immunoSEQ multiplex PCR; TCRdb lists only in-frame clones, some missing. The DNA gave D and trimming, while V, J and clone size come from that table. The sample consists of around 100,000 clones, about 90% of them appearing once. The chain uses TRBV24-1 and TRBJ1-1; 7 bases align to TRBD1. The clonotype was recovered from a human donor in a cohort sampled during active COVID-19. The sequenced sample was peripheral blood. CDR3 in amino acids: CATSQSGGLAFF. The DNA of the CDR3 is TGTGCCACCAGTCAGTCAGGGGGACTAGCTTTCTTT.